This T cell receptor beta chain is from a study of T cell clonality in common variable immunodeficiency. Regarding the study as a whole: The cause of increased CVID clonality remains unclear without subpopulation sequencing. Shared TCRbeta clones were fewer between CVID subjects than controls. Compared with healthy controls, CVID subjects showed increased TCRbeta clonality, mostly in about a third.

This clone was seen at least ten times. Its specificity is not known. The read terminates 3 residues before the CDR3 end, so the remaining end is supplied by the germline J gene. Equal genomic DNA amounts from CVID and control samples were sequenced. Only in-frame clones appear in the TCRdb table, and some are missing; sequencing was by immunoSEQ multiplex PCR. The table records some 50,000 clones without singletons, the ten largest covering approximately 5.9%. The CDR3 length is 13 residues. CDR1 is SNHLY, CDR2 FYNNEI, per germline. The receptor comes from a person aged 18-70 years in good health. The chain recombines TRBV2 with TRBJ1-2, with D possibly being TRBD1 (5 bases). The sequenced sample was peripheral blood mononuclear cells. CDR3 DNA (partial): TGTGCCAGCAGTGAAGGGAGACAGAGGGGC. It specifies CASSEGRQRG. The whole CDR3 sequence reads CASSEGRQRGYTF.